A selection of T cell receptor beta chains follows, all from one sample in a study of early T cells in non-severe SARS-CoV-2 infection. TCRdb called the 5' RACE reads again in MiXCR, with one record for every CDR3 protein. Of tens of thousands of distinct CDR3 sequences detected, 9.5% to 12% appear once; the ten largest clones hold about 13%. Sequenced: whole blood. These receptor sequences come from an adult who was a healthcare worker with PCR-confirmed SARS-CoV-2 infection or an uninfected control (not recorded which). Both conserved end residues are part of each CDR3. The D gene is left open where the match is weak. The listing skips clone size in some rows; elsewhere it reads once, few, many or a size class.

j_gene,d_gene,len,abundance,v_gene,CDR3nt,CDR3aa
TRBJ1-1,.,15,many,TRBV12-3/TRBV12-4,TGTGCCAGCAGTTTACGAAGGCAGGGAAGGCTCCTAGCTTTCTTT,CASSLRRQGRLLAFF
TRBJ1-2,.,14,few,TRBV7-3,TGTGCCAGCAGCGCAAGGGGACCCCACTATGGCTACACCTTC,CASSARGPHYGYTF
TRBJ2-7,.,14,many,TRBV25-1,TGTGCCAGCAGGGACGCTGGTAGGGGCTACGAGCAGTACTTC,CASRDAGRGYEQYF
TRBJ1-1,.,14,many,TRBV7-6,TGTGCCAGCAGCTTAGGGCAGGGGAACACTGAAGCTTTCTTT,CASSLGQGNTEAFF
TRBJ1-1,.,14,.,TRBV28,TGTGCCAGCAGCATACGGGTAATGAACACTGAAGCTTTCTTT,CASSIRVMNTEAFF
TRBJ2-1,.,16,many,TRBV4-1,TGCGCCAGCAGCCAAGGACACAGCGGGCCCAACAATGAGCAGTTCTTC,CASSQGHSGPNNEQFF
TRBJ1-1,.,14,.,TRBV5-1,TGCGCCAGCAGCTTCCAAGGGGTGGACACTGAAGCTTTCTTT,CASSFQGVDTEAFF
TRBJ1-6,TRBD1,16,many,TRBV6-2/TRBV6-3,TGTGCCAGCAGTGACAATCAGGGGGCGAAGAATTCACCCCTCCACTTT,CASSDNQGAKNSPLHF
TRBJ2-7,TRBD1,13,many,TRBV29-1,TGCAGCGTTGGGAGACAGGGGGCCGACGAGCAGTACTTC,CSVGRQGADEQYF
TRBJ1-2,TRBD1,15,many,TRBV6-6,TGTGCCAGCAGGCGACAGGGTCAGGGCGACTATGGCTACACCTTC,CASRRQGQGDYGYTF
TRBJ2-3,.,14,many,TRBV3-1,TGTGCCAGCAGCCATGGCGGCCTAGAGGATACGCAGTATTTT,CASSHGGLEDTQYF
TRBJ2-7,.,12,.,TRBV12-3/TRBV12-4,TGTGCCAGCACCTGGGGTTCCTACGAGCAGTACTTC,CASTWGSYEQYF
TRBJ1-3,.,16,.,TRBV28,TGTGCCAGCAGCCCCCCTGGCAGGGCTCTCCAAAACACCATATATTTT,CASSPPGRALQNTIYF
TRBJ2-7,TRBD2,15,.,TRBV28,TGTGCCAGCCGAGCGGGAGGGATACATACCTACGAGCAGTACTTC,CASRAGGIHTYEQYF
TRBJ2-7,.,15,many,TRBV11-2,TGTGCCAGCAGCTTGAGACGGGCTGGGTTCTGGGAGCAGTACTTC,CASSLRRAGFWEQYF
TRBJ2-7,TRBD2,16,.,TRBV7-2,TGTGCCAGCAGCTTAGGGGGGAGCGGGAGTGCCTACGAGCAGTACTTC,CASSLGGSGSAYEQYF
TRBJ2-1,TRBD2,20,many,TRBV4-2,TGTGCCAGCAGCCAAGAATCTAGCGGAGGCCTTTTTTGGCCCTTCAATGAGCAGTTCTTC,CASSQESSGGLFWPFNEQFF
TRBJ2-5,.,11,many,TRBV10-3,TGTGCCATCATGTCCCAAGAGACCCAGTACTTC,CAIMSQETQYF
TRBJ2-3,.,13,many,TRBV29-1,TGCAGCGTTAGCCTATCCGTCACAGATACGCAGTATTTT,CSVSLSVTDTQYF
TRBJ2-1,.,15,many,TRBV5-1,TGCGCCAGCAGCTTGGCCTGGTCCGCGGGGAATGAGCAGTTCTTC,CASSLAWSAGNEQFF
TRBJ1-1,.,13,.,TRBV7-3,TGTGCCAGCAGCTTAACGAGCTCCACAAAAGCTTTCTTT,CASSLTSSTKAFF
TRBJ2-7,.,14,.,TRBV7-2,TGTGCCAGCAGCTTATCGTGGCAGAATTACGAGCAGTACTTC,CASSLSWQNYEQYF
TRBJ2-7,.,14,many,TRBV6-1,TGTGCCAGCAGTGAAGCGGGCACAGGGAACGAGCAGTACTTC,CASSEAGTGNEQYF
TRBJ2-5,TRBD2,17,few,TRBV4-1,TGCGCCAGCAGCCAGACACTTAGCGGGGGGGCCGCTGAGACCCAGTACTTC,CASSQTLSGGAAETQYF
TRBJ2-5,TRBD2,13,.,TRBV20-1,TGCAGTGCTCCCCGGGGGGAACAAGAGACCCAGTACTTC,CSAPRGEQETQYF
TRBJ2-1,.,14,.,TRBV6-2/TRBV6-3,TGTGCCAGCAGCTGGAGAGGGGTTTACAATGAGCAGTTCTTC,CASSWRGVYNEQFF
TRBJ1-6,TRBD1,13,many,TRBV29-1,TGCAGCGTCCGGGACAGCCTTGGTTCACCCCTCCACTTT,CSVRDSLGSPLHF
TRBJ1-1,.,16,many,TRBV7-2,TGTGCCAGCAGCTTAGGGGATTGGTGGCGGAACACTGAAGCTTTCTTT,CASSLGDWWRNTEAFF
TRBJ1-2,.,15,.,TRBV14,TGTGCCAGCAGCCAAGAACCCTTCATATCAGAAGGCTACACCTTC,CASSQEPFISEGYTF
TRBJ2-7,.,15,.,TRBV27,TGTGCCAGCAGTTCCTACAGGGGGGGCTCCTACGAGCAGTACTTC,CASSSYRGGSYEQYF
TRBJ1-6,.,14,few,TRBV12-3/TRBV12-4,TGTGCCAGCAGCCCCTCCGAGCATAATTCACCCCTCCACTTT,CASSPSEHNSPLHF
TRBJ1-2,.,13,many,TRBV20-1,TGCAGTGCCAACACGTTTCAGGGGTTTGGCTACACCTTC,CSANTFQGFGYTF
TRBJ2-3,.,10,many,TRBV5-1,TGCGCCAGCAGCGGGCCCAGGCAGTATTTT,CASSGPRQYF
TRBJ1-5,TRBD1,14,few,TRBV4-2,TGTGCCAGCAGCAGAACAGGGGGGGATCAGCCCCAGCATTTT,CASSRTGGDQPQHF
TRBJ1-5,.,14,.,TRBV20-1,TGCAGTGCTAGAGTAGTGGGTGTCAACCAGCCCCAGCATTTT,CSARVVGVNQPQHF